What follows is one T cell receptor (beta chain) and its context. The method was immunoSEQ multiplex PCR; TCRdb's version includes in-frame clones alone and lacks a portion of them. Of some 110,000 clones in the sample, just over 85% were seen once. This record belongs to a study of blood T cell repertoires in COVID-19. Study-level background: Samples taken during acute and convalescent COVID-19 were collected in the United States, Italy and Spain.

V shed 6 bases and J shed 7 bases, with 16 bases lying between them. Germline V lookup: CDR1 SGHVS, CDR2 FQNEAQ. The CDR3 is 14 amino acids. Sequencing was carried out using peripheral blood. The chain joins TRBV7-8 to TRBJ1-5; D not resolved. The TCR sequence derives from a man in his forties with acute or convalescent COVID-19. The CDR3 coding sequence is TGTGCCAGCAGGTCCGCGGGGATCGGGCAGCCCCAGCATTTT. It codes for CASRSAGIGQPQHF.